The rows below give T cell receptor beta chains drawn from one sample of a study of blood T cell repertoires in COVID-19. Here immunoSEQ multiplex PCR was the method, and the copy in TCRdb shows in-frame clones only, minus some. The table records 250,000 to 300,000 clones, about 87% of them present only once. Specimen: peripheral blood. These receptors were obtained from a woman in her seventies with COVID-19, enrolled during active disease. Both conserved end residues are part of each CDR3. The order of the fields is J gene, D gene, V gene, clone size, CDR3 DNA, CDR3 protein. The D gene is left open where the match is weak. Part of the rows lack a size; the others show once, few, many or a class for expanded clones.

J: TRBJ2-1
D: TRBD1
V: TRBV5-3
size: -
DNA: TGTGCCAGAAGCCGCTCCGGGACAGGGATGGTCAATGAGCAGTTCTTC
CDR3: CARSRSGTGMVNEQFF

J: TRBJ2-2
D: TRBD2
V: TRBV20-1
size: once
DNA: TGCAGTGCTAGTGGATCTAGCGGGGTCGGGGAGCTGTTTTTT
CDR3: CSASGSSGVGELFF

J: TRBJ1-6
D: TRBD1
V: TRBV28
size: -
DNA: TGTGCCAGCAGCCTCTTCGGACAGGATAATTCACCCCTCCACTTT
CDR3: CASSLFGQDNSPLHF

J: TRBJ1-5
D: TRBD1
V: TRBV19
size: -
DNA: TGTGCCAGCCAGTCTGGACAGGGAGGGTGGAATCAGCCCCAGCATTTT
CDR3: CASQSGQGGWNQPQHF

J: TRBJ1-5
D: -
V: TRBV27
size: -
DNA: TGTGCCAGTAAGGGAACCGGGGGGGATCAGCCCCAGCATTTT
CDR3: CASKGTGGDQPQHF

J: TRBJ2-1
D: TRBD2
V: TRBV6-5
size: -
DNA: TGTGCCAGCAGTTCTGCAGGACTAGCGATGCTCTTC
CDR3: CASSSAGLAMLF

J: TRBJ2-7
D: -
V: TRBV28
size: -
DNA: TGTGCCAGCTCGAGAGGGGACACCTTTTACGAGCAGTACTTC
CDR3: CASSRGDTFYEQYF

J: TRBJ2-7
D: -
V: TRBV11-2
size: -
DNA: TGTGCCAGCAGCCCCCAACTCTTGGGGCCTTACGAGCAGTACTTC
CDR3: CASSPQLLGPYEQYF

J: TRBJ2-7
D: -
V: TRBV5-4
size: once
DNA: TGTGCCAGCAGCCCCTCCGACGCTTTGCGGAACGAGCAGTACTTC
CDR3: CASSPSDALRNEQYF

J: TRBJ1-5
D: -
V: TRBV21-1
size: -
DNA: TGTGCCAGCAGCAAAGGCGCCACCCAGGTGTCACCCCAGCATTTT
CDR3: CASSKGATQVSPQHF

J: TRBJ1-1
D: -
V: TRBV27
size: -
DNA: TGTGCCAGCCGGCCGGCACAGATCATGAACACTGAAGCTTTCTTT
CDR3: CASRPAQIMNTEAFF

J: TRBJ2-7
D: -
V: TRBV28
size: -
DNA: TGTGCCAGCAGTTTTAGAGAATACGAGCAGTACTTC
CDR3: CASSFREYEQYF

J: TRBJ2-3
D: -
V: TRBV4-1
size: -
DNA: TGCGCCAGCAGCCAAGATCAGTTGCGGAGGCACTCCACAGATACGCAGTATTTT
CDR3: CASSQDQLRRHSTDTQYF

J: TRBJ1-1
D: TRBD1
V: TRBV5-8
size: -
DNA: TGTGCCAGCTCCCCGATCTCAGGGGGCGGCTGGGACACTGAAGCTTTCTTT
CDR3: CASSPISGGGWDTEAFF

J: TRBJ2-5
D: TRBD2
V: TRBV18
size: -
DNA: TGTGCCAGCTCAGCACTAGCGGGAGAGGGATTTGAGACCCAGTACTTC
CDR3: CASSALAGEGFETQYF

J: TRBJ1-1
D: -
V: TRBV25-1
size: -
DNA: TGTGCCAGCAGTCAGAATACTGAAGCTTTCTTT
CDR3: CASSQNTEAFF

J: TRBJ2-1
D: -
V: TRBV19
size: -
DNA: TGTGCCAGTAGTATAGGTCCAGTAACCTACAATGAGCAGTTCTTC
CDR3: CASSIGPVTYNEQFF

J: TRBJ2-3
D: TRBD1
V: TRBV4-1
size: -
DNA: TGCGCCAGCAGCCCGGGACAGGGGGTAACAGATACGCAGTATTTT
CDR3: CASSPGQGVTDTQYF

J: TRBJ2-7
D: -
V: TRBV5-1
size: -
DNA: TGCGCCAGCAGCGGCGGCGGAACCTTCACATCCTACGAGCAGTACTTC
CDR3: CASSGGGTFTSYEQYF

J: TRBJ1-2
D: TRBD1
V: TRBV2
size: -
DNA: TGTGCCAGCAAAGTCACAGGGGGGAACTATGGCTACACCTTC
CDR3: CASKVTGGNYGYTF

J: TRBJ1-2
D: TRBD1
V: TRBV19
size: -
DNA: TGTGCCAGTAGTATCCGCACAGGGGGAAACTATGGCTACACCTTC
CDR3: CASSIRTGGNYGYTF

J: TRBJ2-7
D: -
V: TRBV11-3
size: -
DNA: TGTGCCAGCAGCTTAGTCGGCTACGAGCAGTACTTC
CDR3: CASSLVGYEQYF

J: TRBJ1-1
D: -
V: TRBV19
size: -
DNA: TGTGCCAGTAGTATAGATAGATGGCGTACGACAGCCTCCATGAACACTGAAGCTTTCTTT
CDR3: CASSIDRWRTTASMNTEAFF

J: TRBJ1-3
D: -
V: TRBV29-1
size: -
DNA: TGCAGCGTTGCCAGCGACTCTGGAAACACCATATATTTT
CDR3: CSVASDSGNTIYF

J: TRBJ1-5
D: -
V: TRBV6-2/TRBV6-3
size: -
DNA: TGTGCCAGCAGTTACTCCCCCCGCCGGGGGGGCAATCAGCCCCAGCATTTT
CDR3: CASSYSPRRGGNQPQHF

J: TRBJ2-7
D: TRBD2
V: TRBV5-1
size: -
DNA: TGCGCCAGCAGCTTGGCCTCCGGACTAGTCTACGAGCAGTACTTC
CDR3: CASSLASGLVYEQYF

J: TRBJ1-1
D: -
V: TRBV28
size: -
DNA: TGTGCCAGCAGTTTGAGGGGGAGTAAGGGTGGGACTGAAGCTTTCTTT
CDR3: CASSLRGSKGGTEAFF

J: TRBJ2-7
D: -
V: TRBV18
size: -
DNA: TGTGCCAGCCAATTAGGGGGATCGGGCGAGCAGTACTTC
CDR3: CASQLGGSGEQYF

J: TRBJ1-1
D: TRBD1
V: TRBV30
size: -
DNA: TGTGCCTGGAGTTTCTCACAGGGGGACACTGAAGCTTTCTTT
CDR3: CAWSFSQGDTEAFF

J: TRBJ2-1
D: -
V: TRBV14
size: -
DNA: TGTGCCAGCAGCCAAGATGGAGGGTACAATGAGCAGTTCTTC
CDR3: CASSQDGGYNEQFF

J: TRBJ1-1
D: TRBD1
V: TRBV10-3
size: -
DNA: TGTGCCATCAGTGACCCCGGGACAGGGCGTAGGAGGGCTTTCTTT
CDR3: CAISDPGTGRRRAFF

J: TRBJ1-1
D: TRBD1
V: TRBV27
size: -
DNA: TGTGCCAGCAGTACGGGACAGGGGAAGGCTTTCTTT
CDR3: CASSTGQGKAFF

J: TRBJ2-4
D: -
V: TRBV11-2
size: -
DNA: TGTGCCAGCAGCTTAGGGGGCTTAAACATTCAGTACTTC
CDR3: CASSLGGLNIQYF

J: TRBJ2-3
D: -
V: TRBV3-1/TRBV3-2
size: -
DNA: TGTGCCAGCAGCCAAGCTGCAGGAGATACGCAGTATTTT
CDR3: CASSQAAGDTQYF

J: TRBJ2-5
D: TRBD2
V: TRBV14
size: -
DNA: TGTGCCAGCAGCCAAGATATAGGGACTAGCGGGAGAGAGACCCAGTACTTC
CDR3: CASSQDIGTSGRETQYF

J: TRBJ1-4
D: -
V: TRBV28
size: few
DNA: TGTGCCAGCAGTTCCGGTTCGGGGGGCTGGGAAAAACTGTTTTTT
CDR3: CASSSGSGGWEKLFF

J: TRBJ2-7
D: TRBD2
V: TRBV29-1
size: -
DNA: TGCAGCGTGGACGGACTAGCGGGAGAAGGTGCCTACGAGCAGTACTTC
CDR3: CSVDGLAGEGAYEQYF

J: TRBJ2-3
D: TRBD2
V: TRBV19
size: -
DNA: TGTGCCAGTAGTATTGGACTAGCGGGGGGCACAGATACGCAGTATTTT
CDR3: CASSIGLAGGTDTQYF

J: TRBJ1-1
D: -
V: TRBV30
size: -
DNA: TGTGCCTGGAAGAGACAGGCGGACACTGAAGCTTTCTTT
CDR3: CAWKRQADTEAFF

J: TRBJ1-6
D: TRBD1
V: TRBV28
size: -
DNA: TGTGCCAGCAGTTCGGGACAGGGGGATTCACCCCTCCACTTT
CDR3: CASSSGQGDSPLHF

J: TRBJ2-2
D: TRBD2
V: TRBV11-2
size: -
DNA: TGTGCCAGCACCCCTAGCGGCAGGGTGAACACCGGGGAGCTGTTTTTT
CDR3: CASTPSGRVNTGELFF

J: TRBJ1-5
D: -
V: TRBV4-2
size: -
DNA: TGTGCCAGCAGCCAAGTACCCAACTCTCCCTCGGCCCAGCATTTT
CDR3: CASSQVPNSPSAQHF

J: TRBJ1-6
D: -
V: TRBV5-1
size: -
DNA: TGCGCCAGCAGCCGCGAGGGCTGGGATTCACCCCTCCACTTT
CDR3: CASSREGWDSPLHF

J: TRBJ2-7
D: TRBD2
V: TRBV27
size: -
DNA: TGTGCCAGCAGTCCCGGGACTAGCGGGGCCCCCATGTATTCCTACGAGCAGTACTTC
CDR3: CASSPGTSGAPMYSYEQYF

J: TRBJ2-1
D: -
V: TRBV6-5
size: -
DNA: TGTGCCAGCAGTTACCTGGACAGCCGCAATGAGCAGTTCTTC
CDR3: CASSYLDSRNEQFF